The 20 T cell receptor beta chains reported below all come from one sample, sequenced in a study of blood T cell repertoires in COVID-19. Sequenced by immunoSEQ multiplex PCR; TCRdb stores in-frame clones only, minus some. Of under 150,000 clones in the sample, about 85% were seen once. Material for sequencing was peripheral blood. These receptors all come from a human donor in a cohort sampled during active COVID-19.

The CDR3 region is CASSPEGLAYEQYV. CDR3 DNA sequence: TGTGCCAGCTCACCCGAGGGACTAGCCTACGAGCAGTACGTC. J is TRBJ2-7 and V is TRBV6-5, with TRBD2 matching 8 bases. This CDR3 is 14 amino acids long. The junction had 8 bases not matched to a gene; V was cut back by 8 bases and J by 2 bases. CDR1 is MNHEY, CDR2 SVGAGI, per germline.

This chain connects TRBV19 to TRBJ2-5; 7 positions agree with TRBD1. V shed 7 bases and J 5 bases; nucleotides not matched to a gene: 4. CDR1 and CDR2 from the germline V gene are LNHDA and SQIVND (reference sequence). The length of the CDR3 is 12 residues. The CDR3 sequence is CASMGQTETQYF. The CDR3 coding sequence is TGTGCCAGTATGGGACAGACGGAGACCCAGTACTTC.

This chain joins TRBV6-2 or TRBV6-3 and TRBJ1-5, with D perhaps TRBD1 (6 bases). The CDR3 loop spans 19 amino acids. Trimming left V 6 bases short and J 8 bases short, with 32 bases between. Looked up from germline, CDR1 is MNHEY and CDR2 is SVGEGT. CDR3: CASSGQPWPQRGGREPQHF. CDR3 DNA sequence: TGTGCCAGCAGCGGACAGCCTTGGCCACAACGGGGGGGAAGGGAGCCCCAGCATTTT.

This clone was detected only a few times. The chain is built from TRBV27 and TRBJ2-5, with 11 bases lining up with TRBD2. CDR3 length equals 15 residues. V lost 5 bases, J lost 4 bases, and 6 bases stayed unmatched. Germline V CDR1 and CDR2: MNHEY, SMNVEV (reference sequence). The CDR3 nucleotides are TGTGCCAGCAGTCCCTCACTAGCGGGAGTAGAGACCCAGTACTTC. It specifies CASSPSLAGVETQYF.

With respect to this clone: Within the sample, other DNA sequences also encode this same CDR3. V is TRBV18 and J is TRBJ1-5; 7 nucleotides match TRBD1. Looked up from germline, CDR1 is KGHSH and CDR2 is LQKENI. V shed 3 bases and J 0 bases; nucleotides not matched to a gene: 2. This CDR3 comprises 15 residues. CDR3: CASSPGQSSNQPQHF. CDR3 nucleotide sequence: TGTGCCAGCTCACCGGGACAGTCTAGCAATCAGCCCCAGCATTTT.

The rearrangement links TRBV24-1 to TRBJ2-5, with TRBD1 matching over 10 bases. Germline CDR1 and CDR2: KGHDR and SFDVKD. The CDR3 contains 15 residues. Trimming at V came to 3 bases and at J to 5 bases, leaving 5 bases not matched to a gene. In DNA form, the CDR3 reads TGTGCCACCAGTGATGCCGGACAGGGGGTGGAGACCCAGTACTTC. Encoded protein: CATSDAGQGVETQYF.

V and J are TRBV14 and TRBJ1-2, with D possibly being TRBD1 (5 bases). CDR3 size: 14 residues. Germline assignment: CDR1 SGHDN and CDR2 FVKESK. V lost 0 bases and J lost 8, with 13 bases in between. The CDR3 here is CASSQEIGAFGYTF. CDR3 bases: TGTGCCAGCAGCCAAGAAATAGGGGCGTTCGGCTACACCTTC.

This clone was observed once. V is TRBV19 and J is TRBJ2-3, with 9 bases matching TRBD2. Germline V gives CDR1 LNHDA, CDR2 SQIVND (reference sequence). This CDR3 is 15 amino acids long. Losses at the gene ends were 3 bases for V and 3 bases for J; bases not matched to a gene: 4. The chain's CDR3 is CASSIGGRGTDTQYF. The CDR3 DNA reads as TGTGCCAGTAGTATCGGCGGGAGGGGAACAGATACGCAGTATTTT.

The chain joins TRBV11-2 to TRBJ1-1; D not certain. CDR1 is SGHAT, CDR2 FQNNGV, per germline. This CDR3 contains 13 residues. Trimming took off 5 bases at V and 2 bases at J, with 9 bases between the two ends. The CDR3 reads CASSPRINTEAFF. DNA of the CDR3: TGTGCCAGCAGCCCGAGAATTAACACTGAAGCTTTCTTT.

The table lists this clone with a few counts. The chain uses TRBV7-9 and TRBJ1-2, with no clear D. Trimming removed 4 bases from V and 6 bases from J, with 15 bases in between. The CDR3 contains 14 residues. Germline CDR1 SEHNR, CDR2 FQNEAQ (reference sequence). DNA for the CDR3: TGTGCCAGCAGCTCAAGCGGAGGGATGGATGGCTACACCTTC. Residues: CASSSSGGMDGYTF. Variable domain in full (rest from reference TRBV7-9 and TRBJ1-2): DTGVSQNPRHKITKRGQNVTFRCDPISEHNRLYWYRQTLGQGPEFLTYFQNEAQLEKSRLLSDRFSAERPKGSFSTLEIQRTEQGDSAMYLCASSSSGGMDGYTFGSGTRLTVV.

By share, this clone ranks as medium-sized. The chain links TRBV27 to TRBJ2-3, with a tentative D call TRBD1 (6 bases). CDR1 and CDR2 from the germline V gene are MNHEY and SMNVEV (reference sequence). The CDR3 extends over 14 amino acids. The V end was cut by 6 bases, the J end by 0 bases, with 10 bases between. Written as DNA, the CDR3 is TGTGCCAGCAGCGACAGGTCTAGCACAGATACGCAGTATTTT. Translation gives CASSDRSSTDTQYF.

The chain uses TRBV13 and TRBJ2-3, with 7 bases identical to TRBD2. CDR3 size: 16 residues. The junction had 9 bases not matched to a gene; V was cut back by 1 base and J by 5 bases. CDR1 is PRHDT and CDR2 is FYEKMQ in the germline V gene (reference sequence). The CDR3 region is CASSLVGLGEKDTQYF. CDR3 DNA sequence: TGTGCCAGCAGCTTAGTAGGACTAGGAGAAAAAGATACGCAGTATTTT.

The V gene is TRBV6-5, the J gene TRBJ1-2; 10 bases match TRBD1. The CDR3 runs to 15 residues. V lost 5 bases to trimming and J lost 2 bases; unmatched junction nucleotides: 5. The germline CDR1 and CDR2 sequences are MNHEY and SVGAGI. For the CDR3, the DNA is TGTGCCAGCAGTCGGGACAGGGGCTACAACTATGGCTACACCTTC. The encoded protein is CASSRDRGYNYGYTF.

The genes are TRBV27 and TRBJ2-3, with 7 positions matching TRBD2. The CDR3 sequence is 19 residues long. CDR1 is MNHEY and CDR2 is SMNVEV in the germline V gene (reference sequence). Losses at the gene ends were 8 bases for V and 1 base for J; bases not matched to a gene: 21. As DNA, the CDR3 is TGTGCCAGCTACCCTTGGGCGAGCGGGGCCCTCCTAGGCACAGATACGCAGTATTTT. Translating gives CASYPWASGALLGTDTQYF.

DNA for the CDR3: TGTGCCAGCAGCTTAGCGCTTAGCTCCTACAATGAGCAGTTCTTC. Its translation is CASSLALSSYNEQFF. V gene TRBV7-8 combines with J gene TRBJ2-1; D is unresolved. The CDR3 has 15 residues. Trimming removed 0 bases from V and 0 bases from J, with 6 bases in between. The germline V gene has CDR1 SGHVS and CDR2 FQNEAQ.

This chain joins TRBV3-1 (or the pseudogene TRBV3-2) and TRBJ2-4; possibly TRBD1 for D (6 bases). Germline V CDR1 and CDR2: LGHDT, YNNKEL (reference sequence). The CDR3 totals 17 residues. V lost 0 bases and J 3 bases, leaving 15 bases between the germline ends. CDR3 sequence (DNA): TGTGCCAGCAGCCAAGACCTACAGGGCCGGGGCAAAAACATTCAGTACTTC. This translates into CASSQDLQGRGKNIQYF.

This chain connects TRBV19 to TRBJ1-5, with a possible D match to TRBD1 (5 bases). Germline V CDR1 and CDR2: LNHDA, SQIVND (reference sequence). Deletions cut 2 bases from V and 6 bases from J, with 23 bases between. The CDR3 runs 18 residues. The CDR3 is CASSISGYWEGEGQPQHF. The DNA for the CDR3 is TGTGCCAGTAGTATATCCGGGTATTGGGAAGGGGAGGGTCAGCCCCAGCATTTT.

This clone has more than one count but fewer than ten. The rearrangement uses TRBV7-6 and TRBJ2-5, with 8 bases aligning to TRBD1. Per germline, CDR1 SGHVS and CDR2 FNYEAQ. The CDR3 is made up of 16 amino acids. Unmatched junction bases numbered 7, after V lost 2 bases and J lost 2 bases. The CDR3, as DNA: TGTGCCAGCAGCTTATCTGACAGGGGCTTACAAGAGACCCAGTACTTC. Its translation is CASSLSDRGLQETQYF.

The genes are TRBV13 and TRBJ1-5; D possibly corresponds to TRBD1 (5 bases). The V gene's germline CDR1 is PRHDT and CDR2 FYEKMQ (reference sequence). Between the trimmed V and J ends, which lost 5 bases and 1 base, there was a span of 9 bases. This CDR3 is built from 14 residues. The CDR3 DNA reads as TGTGCCAGCAGCGATAGGGGAAGCAATCAGCCCCAGCATTTT. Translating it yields CASSDRGSNQPQHF.

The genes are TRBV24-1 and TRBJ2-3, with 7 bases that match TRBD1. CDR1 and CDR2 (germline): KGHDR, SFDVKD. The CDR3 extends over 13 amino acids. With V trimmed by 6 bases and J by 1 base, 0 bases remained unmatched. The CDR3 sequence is CATSTGGTDTQYF. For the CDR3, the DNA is TGTGCCACCAGTACAGGGGGCACAGATACGCAGTATTTT.